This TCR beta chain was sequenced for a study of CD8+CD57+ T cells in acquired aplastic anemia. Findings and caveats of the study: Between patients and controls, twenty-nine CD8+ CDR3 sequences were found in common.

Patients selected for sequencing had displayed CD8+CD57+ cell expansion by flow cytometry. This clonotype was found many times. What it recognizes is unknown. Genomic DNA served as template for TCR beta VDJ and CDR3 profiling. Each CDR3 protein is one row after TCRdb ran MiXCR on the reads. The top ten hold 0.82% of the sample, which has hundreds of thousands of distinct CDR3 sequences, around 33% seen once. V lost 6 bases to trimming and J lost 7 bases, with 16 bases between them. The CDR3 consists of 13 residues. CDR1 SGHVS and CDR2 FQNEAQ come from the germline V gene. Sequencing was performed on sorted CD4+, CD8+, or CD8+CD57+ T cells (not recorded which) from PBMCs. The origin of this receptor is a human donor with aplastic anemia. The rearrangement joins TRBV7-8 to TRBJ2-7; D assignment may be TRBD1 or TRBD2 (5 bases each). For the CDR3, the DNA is TGTGCCAGCAGATCGGACACGACGGGAGAGCAGTACTTC. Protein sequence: CASRSDTTGEQYF.